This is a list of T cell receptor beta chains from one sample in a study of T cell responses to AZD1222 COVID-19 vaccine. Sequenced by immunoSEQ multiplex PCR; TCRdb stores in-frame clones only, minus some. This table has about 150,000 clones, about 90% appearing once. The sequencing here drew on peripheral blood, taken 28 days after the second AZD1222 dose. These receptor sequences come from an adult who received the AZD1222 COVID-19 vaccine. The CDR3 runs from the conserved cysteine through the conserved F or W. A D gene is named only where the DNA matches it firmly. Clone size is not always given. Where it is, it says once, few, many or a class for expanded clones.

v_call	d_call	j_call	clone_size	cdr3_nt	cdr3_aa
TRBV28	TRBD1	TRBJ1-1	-	TGTGCCAGCAGTTTACCGACAGGGGGCAAAGGTGAAGCTTTCTTT	CASSLPTGGKGEAFF
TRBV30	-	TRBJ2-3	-	TGTGCCTGGAGTGTACGTGTCTCCACAGATACGCAGTATTTT	CAWSVRVSTDTQYF
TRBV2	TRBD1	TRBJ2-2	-	TGTGCCAGCAGTGAAGATGACAGGGGATGGTCGTTTTTT	CASSEDDRGWSFF
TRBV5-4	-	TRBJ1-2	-	TGTGCCAGCAGCTTGGATGACAGGAGCCCCCTCGGCTACACCTTC	CASSLDDRSPLGYTF
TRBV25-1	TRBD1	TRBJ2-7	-	TGTGCCAGCAGTGGGACAGGGGACGAGCAGTACTTC	CASSGTGDEQYF
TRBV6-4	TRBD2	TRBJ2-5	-	TGTGCCAGCAGTGACGTGGAGGGGAGGGAAGAGACCCAGTACTTC	CASSDVEGREETQYF
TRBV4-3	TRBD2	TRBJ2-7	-	TGCGCCAGCAGCCTCTCAAGCGGGGGAACCTACGAGCAGTACTTC	CASSLSSGGTYEQYF
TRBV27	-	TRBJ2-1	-	TGTGCCAGCAGTTATGCCCCAACCTCCTACAATGAGCAGTTCTTC	CASSYAPTSYNEQFF
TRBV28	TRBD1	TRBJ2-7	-	TGTGCCAGCAGCTACAGGGGCAGACTCCCCGAAGGGTTCTACGAGCAGTACTTC	CASSYRGRLPEGFYEQYF
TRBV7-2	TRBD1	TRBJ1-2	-	TGTGCCAGCAGCCTCCGCGACAGGGGGCATGGCTACACCTTC	CASSLRDRGHGYTF
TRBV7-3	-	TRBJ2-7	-	TGTGCCAGCAGCCCAAACCCCCTAAGCTACGAGCAGTACTTC	CASSPNPLSYEQYF
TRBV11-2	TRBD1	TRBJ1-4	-	TGTGCCAGCAGCCCCTGGACAGGGCTTAATGAAAAACTGTTTTTT	CASSPWTGLNEKLFF
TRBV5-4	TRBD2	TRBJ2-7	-	TGTGCCAGCAGCCGGGGACTAGCGGTTACCTACGAGCAGTACTTC	CASSRGLAVTYEQYF
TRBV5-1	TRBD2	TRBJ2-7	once	TGCGCCAGCAGCCTTCGGGAGGGAATCGAGCAGTACTTC	CASSLREGIEQYF
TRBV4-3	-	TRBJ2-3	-	TGCGCCAGCAGCCGTGGTAGCGGAGCTAGCACAGATACGCAGTATTTT	CASSRGSGASTDTQYF
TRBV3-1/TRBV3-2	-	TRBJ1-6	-	TGTGCCAGCAGCCTCCTAGGAGAGAATTCACCCCTCCACTTT	CASSLLGENSPLHF
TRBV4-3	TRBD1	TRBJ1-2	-	TGCGCCAGCAGCGCAGGGGGGACAGCCTATGGCTACACCTTC	CASSAGGTAYGYTF
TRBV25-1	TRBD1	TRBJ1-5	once	TGTGCCAGCAGGGGACAGGGGCTGGGACAGCCCCAGCATTTT	CASRGQGLGQPQHF
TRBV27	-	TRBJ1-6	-	TGTGCCAGCAGCCAACGACAGAGCTCCTATAATTCACCCCTCCACTTT	CASSQRQSSYNSPLHF
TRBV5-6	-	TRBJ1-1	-	TGTGCCAGCAGCTCCTCCGGACAGTCGAACACTGAAGCTTTCTTT	CASSSSGQSNTEAFF
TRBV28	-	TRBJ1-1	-	TGTGCCAGCAGTTTTAAGCTTTCCACTGAAGCTTTCTTT	CASSFKLSTEAFF